Below, 31 T cell receptor beta chains from the same sample are listed, as sequenced in a study of response to subunit inactivated influenza vaccine. One entry per CDR3 protein results from TCRdb running MiXCR on the RT-PCR reads. The data contain around 490,000 distinct CDR3 sequences, approximately 7.7% of them singletons. Sequenced material: PBMCs from blood, taken around 2 years after vaccination. The receptor set was obtained from a man aged 45 to 75 who received an inactivated influenza vaccine.

This clonotype was picked up many times. The gene calls are TRBV6-1 and TRBJ2-2, with 10 bases fitting TRBD1. The CDR3 spans 13 residues. Germline-derived CDR1 and CDR2 are MNHNS and SASEGT. The trim removed 9 bases at V and 4 bases at J, leaving 2 bases unmatched. CDR3 sequence (DNA): TGTGCCAGTAGGACAGGGGGCACCGGGGAGCTGTTTTTT. Translation gives CASRTGGTGELFF.

This clonotype occurred a few times. This chain connects TRBV29-1 to TRBJ2-1; D uncertain. The V gene lost 1 base and the J gene lost 1 base, with 11 bases spanning the gap. CDR1 is SQVTM and CDR2 is ANQGSEA in the germline V gene. This CDR3 comprises 15 residues. CDR3 nucleotide sequence: TGCAGCGTTGAAGGCTCAACTATTTCCTACAATGAGCAGTTCTTC. It encodes CSVEGSTISYNEQFF.

This clonotype was seen only a few times. The rearrangement joins TRBV10-3 to TRBJ2-5, with D possibly called TRBD1 or TRBD2 (6 bases each). CDR1 and CDR2 (germline): ENHRY, SYGVKD. CDR3 length: 15 amino acids. Trimming took off 0 bases at V and 7 bases at J, with 15 bases between the two ends. Here the CDR3 DNA reads TGTGCCATCAGTGAGTCGAACGGGGGCATCGCGACCCAGTACTTC. Encoded protein: CAISESNGGIATQYF.

The chain links TRBV30 to TRBJ2-2; a weak D match, TRBD1 (5 bases). Germline CDR1 is GTSNPN and CDR2 is SVGIG (reference sequence). Deletions cut 3 bases from V and 1 base from J, with 9 bases between. The CDR3 runs 14 residues. The CDR3: CAWSPGLNTGELFF. For the CDR3, the DNA is TGTGCCTGGAGCCCAGGGCTGAACACCGGGGAGCTGTTTTTT.

There are many counts of this clonotype. The chain is built from TRBV29-1 and TRBJ1-1; TRBD1 might be the D (6 bases). Germline lookup yields CDR1 SQVTM and CDR2 ANQGSEA. Trimming shortened V by 2 bases and J by 0 bases, and 10 bases separated the two germline ends. The CDR3 covers 14 residues. The chain's CDR3 is CSVERGGVNTEAFF. CDR3 nucleotide sequence: TGCAGCGTTGAAAGGGGGGGAGTGAACACTGAAGCTTTCTTT.

This clonotype turned up a few times. The V and J genes are TRBV20-1 and TRBJ1-5; no clear D gene. The CDR3 totals 13 residues. Germline V CDR1 and CDR2: DFQATT, SNEGSKA (reference sequence). The V end lost 4 bases, the J end lost 1 base, and 8 bases lay between the germline ends. The DNA of the CDR3 is TGCAGTGCTATAGAGGAGAGCAATCAGCCCCAGCATTTT. It specifies CSAIEESNQPQHF.

V gene TRBV3-1 combines with J gene TRBJ1-3; a weak D match, TRBD1 (5 bases). Trimming cost V 1 base and J 2 bases, with 12 bases left between them. Germline V lookup: CDR1 LGHDT, CDR2 YNNKEL (reference sequence). The CDR3 consists of 16 residues. The DNA of the CDR3 is TGTGCCAGCAGCCAAGTAGACACAGGACCTGGAAACACCATATATTTT. Protein sequence: CASSQVDTGPGNTIYF.

The chain couples TRBV7-3 to TRBJ2-7; a weak D match, TRBD2 (7 bases). Trimming stripped 7 bases from V and 2 bases from J, with 21 bases between. From germline, CDR1 is SGHTA and CDR2 FQGTGA. There are 16 residues in the CDR3. The CDR3 bases are TGTGCCAGCACCGGGGGGCGAACGAATCATCCCTACGAGCAGTACTTC. Translated, it gives CASTGGRTNHPYEQYF.

This rearrangement joins TRBV5-6 to TRBJ1-5; no firm D call. The CDR3 covers 16 residues. V dropped 3 bases and J dropped 1 base, with 14 bases sitting between them. From germline, CDR1 is SGHDT and CDR2 YYEEEE. CDR3 in DNA: TGTGCCAGCAGCTCCGGATTGGGCCACAGCAATCAGCCCCAGCATTTT. The encoded protein is CASSSGLGHSNQPQHF.

This clonotype was detected a few times. A much larger clone differs by one base, so this may be a read error. The genes are TRBV18 and TRBJ2-5; 9 nucleotides agree with TRBD2. The CDR3 extends over 16 amino acids. Looked up from germline, CDR1 is KGHSH and CDR2 is LQKENI. CDR3 amino acids: CASAPYSGGLQETQYF. Here the CDR3 DNA reads TGTGCCAGCGCACCGTATAGCGGGGGCCTCCAAGAGACCCAGTACTTC.

The chain employs TRBV7-2 and TRBJ2-4; 12 bases match TRBD1. Germline V gives CDR1 SGHTA, CDR2 FQGNSA. Germline trimming cut 6 bases from V and 4 bases from J; bases unmatched to any gene: 10. The CDR3 is 17 residues long. The CDR3 loop is CASSSSGTGGTKNIQYF. DNA for the CDR3: TGTGCCAGCAGTTCATCCGGGACAGGGGGCACGAAAAACATTCAGTACTTC.

This clonotype was seen a few times. The chain couples TRBV5-1 to TRBJ2-5; either TRBD1 or TRBD2 may fit D (5 bases each). The V gene lost 0 bases and the J gene lost 4 bases, with 16 bases spanning the gap. CDR3 length: 16 amino acids. The germline V gene has CDR1 SGHRS and CDR2 YFSETQ. CDR3 nucleotide sequence: TGCGCCAGCAGCTTGGTTCGGACGAGGGGTGGAGAGACCCAGTACTTC. This gives the protein CASSLVRTRGGETQYF.

This clonotype was recorded a few times. The chain carries TRBV12-3 or TRBV12-4 and TRBJ1-4; the match to TRBD1 covers 9 bases. J was trimmed by 7 bases and V by 7 bases; bases with no gene match: 10. The CDR3 consists of 15 residues. In nucleotides, the CDR3 is TGTGCCAGCACCCTAGGGGGACAGGGTAGTGAAAAACTGTTTTTT. Amino acids: CASTLGGQGSEKLFF.

The chain has TRBV7-2 and TRBJ2-7; D may be TRBD2 (7 bases). This CDR3 region has 13 residues. CDR1 and CDR2 from the germline V gene are SGHTA and FQGNSA. Between the trimmed V and J ends, which lost 2 bases and 5 bases, there was a span of 10 bases. CDR3 loop: CASSLTGGHEQYF. The CDR3 bases are TGTGCCAGCAGCTTAACGGGGGGCCACGAGCAGTACTTC.

This clonotype was seen ten or more times. This rearrangement joins TRBV3-1 to TRBJ1-1; D ambiguous. The length of the CDR3 is 14 residues. Germline CDR1 and CDR2: LGHDT and YNNKEL (reference sequence). V was cut by 6 bases and J by 6 bases, with 17 bases left in between. The CDR3 DNA sequence: TGTGCCAGCAGGGGGATGGGGAACAGTGCTGAAGCTTTCTTT. Protein sequence: CASRGMGNSAEAFF.

This chain joins TRBV24-1 and TRBJ2-1, with D uncertain. Trimming took off 5 bases at V and 2 bases at J, with 9 bases between the two ends. Germline V gene lookup returns CDR1 KGHDR and CDR2 SFDVKD. The CDR3 is made up of 14 amino acids. As DNA, the CDR3 is TGTGCCACCAGTGCCCTGCTGGCCTACAATGAGCAGTTCTTC. This codes for CATSALLAYNEQFF.

This clonotype was observed many times. The germline gene is not matched at one end of the junction; a read error may be the cause. V usage is TRBV4-3 and J usage is TRBJ2-2; 8 bases map to TRBD1. CDR1 and CDR2 from the germline V gene are LGHNA and YSLEER. This CDR3 spans 15 amino acids. CDR3 nucleotides: TGCGCCAGCCGCCAGACAGGGGCTTGGACCGGGGAGCTGTTTTTT. It specifies CASRQTGAWTGELFF.

This clonotype was detected a few times. The CDR3 DNA sequence: TGTGCCAGCAGCCTTGGGGTGGCAGGGGACGACAATCAGCCCCAGCATTTT. Translating it yields CASSLGVAGDDNQPQHF. This chain connects TRBV12-3 or TRBV12-4 to TRBJ1-5, with D perhaps matching TRBD1 (6 bases). V was trimmed by 6 bases and J by 3 bases, leaving 21 bases between them. CDR3 length equals 17 residues.

The V and J genes are TRBV6-1 and TRBJ2-3, with 14 nucleotides matching TRBD2. Germline loops: CDR1 MNHNS, CDR2 SASEGT. Trimming cost V 5 bases and J 4 bases; bases outside gene matches: 5. This CDR3 is 16 amino acids long. This chain's CDR3 is CASSRGLAGVADTQYF. For the CDR3, the DNA is TGTGCCAGCAGTAGGGGACTAGCGGGAGTTGCAGATACGCAGTATTTT.

This chain uses TRBV20-1 with TRBJ2-3; 12 nucleotides line up with TRBD1. The germline V gene encodes CDR1 DFQATT and CDR2 SNEGSKA (reference sequence). CDR3 length: 15 amino acids. V gave up 6 bases and J gave up 2 bases; unmatched junction bases: 6. The CDR3 sequence: CSARGQGANTDTQYF. In DNA form, the CDR3 reads TGCAGTGCCAGGGGACAGGGGGCGAACACAGATACGCAGTATTTT.

About this clonotype itself: One end of the junction varies from germline; a read error may be responsible. The V call is TRBV5-1, the J call TRBJ2-7, with D possibly being TRBD1 (6 bases). Germline values: CDR1 SGHRS, CDR2 YFSETQ. This CDR3 contains 13 residues. In DNA, the CDR3 is TGCGCCAGCAGCTTGACACAGGGATACGTGCAGTACTTC. Protein sequence: CASSLTQGYVQYF.

The table lists this clonotype with a few counts. This chain joins TRBV6-1 and TRBJ2-2, with D uncertain. CDR3 length: 14 amino acids. V lost 6 bases to trimming and J lost 4 bases, with 12 bases between them. Germline CDR1 and CDR2: MNHNS and SASEGT. The CDR3 region has the DNA TGTGCCAGCAGCCCAACACCAACCACCGGGGAGCTGTTTTTT. Residues: CASSPTPTTGELFF.

V gene TRBV5-1 combines with J gene TRBJ2-3; D possibly corresponds to TRBD2 (6 bases). Trimming left V 2 bases short and J 1 base short, with 14 bases between. The CDR3 is 16 residues long. CDR1 is SGHRS and CDR2 is YFSETQ in the germline V gene. The CDR3 loop is CASSLGGIGRTDTQYF. The CDR3 region has the DNA TGCGCCAGCAGCTTAGGAGGGATTGGCCGCACAGATACGCAGTATTTT.

A few counts support this clonotype. This CDR3 reads CASSQPSPYNEQFF. CDR3 coding DNA: TGTGCCAGCAGTCAACCGTCCCCATACAATGAGCAGTTCTTC. V usage is TRBV6-1 and J usage is TRBJ2-1; D gene unclear. The V end lost 5 bases, the J end lost 4 bases, and 12 bases lay between the germline ends. This CDR3 is built from 14 residues. The germline V gene has CDR1 MNHNS and CDR2 SASEGT.

V usage is TRBV7-2 and J usage is TRBJ1-6; D unresolved. This CDR3 is 14 amino acids long. Germline V lookup: CDR1 SGHTA, CDR2 FQGNSA. Trimming left V 6 bases short and J 8 bases short, with 14 bases between. In DNA, the CDR3 is TGTGCCAGCAGATTGGGGATCTTTGATTCACCCCTCCACTTT. This codes for CASRLGIFDSPLHF.

This clonotype appeared a few times. J is TRBJ1-2 and V is TRBV12-3 or TRBV12-4; perhaps TRBD1 as D (5 bases). This CDR3 is built from 13 residues. Trimming pared 3 bases from V and 4 bases from J, leaving 9 bases between. CDR3 amino acids: CASSFGGAYGYTF. CDR3 DNA: TGTGCCAGCAGTTTCGGGGGTGCCTATGGCTACACCTTC.

In its sample, this clonotype was seen a few times. The genes are TRBV2 and TRBJ2-2; D is uncertain. V was trimmed by 4 bases and J by 1 base, leaving 4 bases between them. CDR3 length: 13 residues. CDR1 and CDR2 (germline): SNHLY, FYNNEI. CDR3: CASSAENTGELFF. The CDR3 DNA reads as TGTGCCAGCAGTGCAGAGAACACCGGGGAGCTGTTTTTT.

This clonotype showed up just a few times. The chain is built from TRBV11-3 and TRBJ1-1; D unresolved. Trimming took off 5 bases at V and 3 bases at J, with 13 bases between the two ends. The CDR3 runs 14 residues. Germline V lookup: CDR1 SGHNT, CDR2 YENEEA. For the CDR3, the DNA is TGTGCCAGCAGCAAGACGAACCGGGACACTGAAGCTTTCTTT. Protein product: CASSKTNRDTEAFF.

There are a few counts of this clonotype. The chain carries TRBV30 and TRBJ1-4; D is unclear. V shed 3 bases and J shed 7 bases, with 6 bases lying between them. This CDR3 comprises 11 residues. Germline assignment: CDR1 GTSNPN and CDR2 SVGIG (reference sequence). The CDR3 sequence is CAWRRVEKLFF. The CDR3 coding sequence is TGTGCCTGGAGGAGGGTTGAAAAACTGTTTTTT.

The chain has TRBV4-2 and TRBJ2-7; D uncertain. The CDR3 contains 15 residues. V lost 0 bases, J lost 1 base, and 10 bases lay in between. The germline CDR1 and CDR2 sequences are LGHNA and YNFKEQ. The CDR3 spells CASSQDLMVSYEQYF. CDR3 bases: TGTGCCAGCAGCCAAGATCTAATGGTTTCCTACGAGCAGTACTTC.

This clonotype was observed many times. The chain has TRBV7-2 and TRBJ2-5; D remains ambiguous. The CDR3 spans 14 residues. Germline CDR1 and CDR2: SGHTA and FQGNSA. Between the trimmed V and J ends, which lost 2 bases and 3 bases, there was a span of 10 bases. CDR3 DNA: TGTGCCAGCAGCTTATTGTACAGAGAAGAGACCCAGTACTTC. Residues: CASSLLYREETQYF.